The next 27 T cell receptor beta chains were all read from a single sample in a study of T cell clones after liver transplantation. Sequenced by immunoSEQ multiplex PCR; TCRdb stores in-frame clones only, minus some. The sample lists about 58,000 clones, around three quarters occurring once. The material sequenced was CD4+ T cells from blood, taken at the roughly 16-month timepoint. These receptors were taken from a human patient who received a liver transplant. The graft donor may be the source of some T cells.

This chain joins TRBV5-8 and TRBJ2-3; 7 nucleotides match TRBD2. Germline loops: CDR1 SGHTS, CDR2 YDEGEE. This CDR3 has 14 residues. V shed 4 bases and J 1 base; nucleotides not matched to a gene: 3. The CDR3 is CASSRGSRTDTQYF. The CDR3 DNA sequence: TGTGCCAGCAGCCGCGGGAGCCGCACAGATACGCAGTATTTT.

The genes are TRBV7-9 and TRBJ1-1; possible D gene TRBD1, 6 bases. Germline V CDR1 and CDR2: SEHNR, FQNEAQ (reference sequence). The CDR3 has 12 amino acids. V was pared by 6 bases and J by 4 bases, with 9 bases between. CDR3 nucleotides: TGTGCCAGCAGAACAGGGAGCACTGAAGCTTTCTTT. Translating gives CASRTGSTEAFF. Looking up the rest from reference TRBV7-9 and TRBJ1-1 gives the full variable domain: DTGVSQNPRHKITKRGQNVTFRCDPISEHNRLYWYRQTLGQGPEFLTYFQNEAQLEKSRLLSDRFSAERPKGSFSTLEIQRTEQGDSAMYLCASRTGSTEAFFGQGTRLTVV.

The V call is TRBV2, the J call TRBJ2-7, with D perhaps TRBD1 (6 bases). The germline V gene has CDR1 SNHLY and CDR2 FYNNEI. Trimming pared 6 bases from V and 7 bases from J, leaving 19 bases between. The CDR3 extends over 14 amino acids. The CDR3 region has the DNA TGTGCCAGCAGAGAACAGGGAAGTACGAGGGAGCAGTACGTC. Its translation is CASREQGSTREQYV.

This clone occurred a few times. The CDR3 spells CASSSYDRAEQYF. In nucleotides, the CDR3 is TGTGCCAGCAGCTCCTATGACAGGGCCGAGCAGTACTTC. The chain links TRBV7-8 to TRBJ2-7; 7 nucleotides align to TRBD1. CDR1 is SGHVS and CDR2 is FQNEAQ in the germline V gene. The length of the CDR3 is 13 residues. Trimming cost V 4 bases and J 6 bases; bases outside gene matches: 6.

This clone was detected a few times. CDR3 protein: CASSLRTDKNIQYF. The CDR3 coding sequence is TGTGCCAGTAGTCTTCGGACAGACAAAAACATTCAGTACTTC. The chain carries TRBV19 and TRBJ2-4, with D possibly TRBD1 on 6 matching bases. Per the germline V gene, CDR1 is LNHDA and CDR2 is SQIVND (reference sequence). V lost 5 bases, J lost 3 bases, and 11 bases lay in between. CDR3 length: 14 amino acids. The full variable domain, completed using reference TRBV19 and TRBJ2-4, is DGGITQSPKYLFRKEGQNVTLSCEQNLNHDAMYWYRQDPGQGLRLIYYSQIVNDFQKGDIAEGYSVSREKKESFPLTVTSAQKNPTAFYLCASSLRTDKNIQYFGAGTRLSVL.

The chain links TRBV4-1 to TRBJ2-6, with 7 bases identical to TRBD1. V shed 6 bases and J 13 bases; nucleotides not matched to a gene: 24. CDR1 and CDR2 (germline): MGHRA, YSYEKL. There are 18 residues in the CDR3. CDR3 protein: CASRSPGTEASGARVLTF. As DNA, the CDR3 is TGCGCCAGCAGATCCCCCGGGACAGAAGCCTCTGGGGCCAGGGTCCTGACTTTC.

This chain links TRBV7-2 with TRBJ1-4, with a possible D match to TRBD1 (6 bases). Germline V lookup: CDR1 SGHTA, CDR2 FQGNSA. V was trimmed by 1 base and J by 7 bases, leaving 22 bases between them. This CDR3 spans 18 amino acids. CDR3 nucleotides: TGTGCCAGCAGCTTAGGACGGACAGCCCTCAACTTGGGTGAAAAACTGTTTTTT. Translating gives CASSLGRTALNLGEKLFF.

This clone was seen only a few times. The CDR3 DNA is TGTGCCTGGAGTCGCGGGGGCGGGACTGAAGCTTTCTTT. Translation gives CAWSRGGGTEAFF. V usage is TRBV30 and J usage is TRBJ1-1, with D perhaps TRBD1 (6 bases). The CDR3 has 13 residues. V was pared by 2 bases and J by 5 bases, with 12 bases between. Germline assignment: CDR1 GTSNPN and CDR2 SVGIG (reference sequence).

This CDR3 is CASSFEGEANTEAFF. For the CDR3, the DNA is TGTGCCAGCTCATTCGAGGGGGAGGCGAACACTGAAGCTTTCTTT. The chain joins TRBV18 to TRBJ1-1; D perhaps matches TRBD1 (6 bases). This CDR3 is 15 amino acids long. The germline CDR1 and CDR2 sequences are KGHSH and LQKENI. The germline V and J ends were trimmed by 5 bases and 1 base, with 14 bases remaining between them. The whole variable domain, filled in from reference TRBV18 and TRBJ1-1, reads NAGVMQNPRHLVRRRGQEARLRCSPMKGHSHVYWYRQLPEEGLKFMVYLQKENIIDESGMPKERFSAEFPKEGPSILRIQQVVRGDSAAYFCASSFEGEANTEAFFGQGTRLTVV.

V and J are TRBV18 and TRBJ2-3; no clear D. Germline CDR1 KGHSH, CDR2 LQKENI. Trimming removed 3 bases at V and 2 bases at J, with 3 bases between. This CDR3 has 12 amino acids. Here the CDR3 reads CASSPTTDTQYF. CDR3 DNA: TGTGCCAGCTCACCCACCACAGATACGCAGTATTTT.

This chain uses TRBV5-1 with TRBJ1-1; tentative D call: TRBD1 (5 bases). The germline gives CDR1 SGHRS, CDR2 YFSETQ. Trimming removed 4 bases at V and 6 bases at J, with 28 bases between. This CDR3 contains 18 residues. The CDR3 nucleotides are TGCGCCAGCAGCCTTCAGGTTGGGGGGTCGCTGGCCACCGCTGAAGCTTTCTTT. Encoded protein: CASSLQVGGSLATAEAFF. The full variable domain, completed using reference TRBV5-1 and TRBJ1-1, is KAGVTQTPRYLIKTRGQQVTLSCSPISGHRSVSWYQQTPGQGLQFLFEYFSETQRNKGNFPGRFSGRQFSNSRSEMNVSTLELGDSALYLCASSLQVGGSLATAEAFFGQGTRLTVV.

This clone was recorded at least ten times. The gene calls are TRBV25-1 and TRBJ2-5; 7 nucleotides align to TRBD2. Germline V gene sequence: CDR1 MGHDK, CDR2 SYGVNS. The CDR3 is made up of 15 amino acids. V lost 2 bases and J lost 7; bases outside the gene matches: 10. CDR3 sequence: CASSESGGGGRTQYF. CDR3 sequence (DNA): TGTGCCAGCAGTGAAAGTGGCGGGGGAGGTCGGACCCAGTACTTC.

This clone was seen a handful of times. The chain recombines TRBV19 with TRBJ2-2, with unresolved D. Germline lookup yields CDR1 LNHDA and CDR2 SQIVND (reference sequence). Trimming took 5 bases from V and 4 from J, leaving 11 bases between them. CDR3 length equals 14 residues. The CDR3 here is CASSGVSSTGELFF. As DNA, the CDR3 is TGTGCCAGTAGTGGGGTATCGAGCACCGGGGAGCTGTTTTTT.

V is TRBV2 and J is TRBJ2-1; D uncertain. V was cut by 11 bases and J by 0 bases, with 14 bases left in between. Germline CDR1 SNHLY, CDR2 FYNNEI. CDR3 size: 14 residues. The CDR3 is CAGRPPSSYNEQFF. CDR3 coding DNA: TGTGCCGGCCGACCACCGAGCTCCTACAATGAGCAGTTCTTC.

The rearrangement joins TRBV4-2 to TRBJ2-3; D possibly corresponds to TRBD2 (6 bases). The CDR3 extends over 15 amino acids. Trimming left V 4 bases short and J 0 bases short, with 11 bases between. The germline V gene has CDR1 LGHNA and CDR2 YNFKEQ. The CDR3 nucleotides are TGTGCCAGCAGCCCGCGGGGTACTAGCACAGATACGCAGTATTTT. This gives the protein CASSPRGTSTDTQYF.

The chain employs TRBV2 and TRBJ2-5, with D tentatively TRBD1 or TRBD2 (5 bases each). Germline V gene lookup returns CDR1 SNHLY and CDR2 FYNNEI. CDR3 length: 14 residues. V was pared by 7 bases and J by 5 bases, with 17 bases between. The CDR3 region has the DNA TGTGCCAGCACTCAGCAGGGTGGGGAGGAGACCCAGTACTTC. Translated: CASTQQGGEETQYF.

This clone was detected a few times. The genes are TRBV7-7 and TRBJ2-2; TRBD2 matches at 11 bases. The V segment lost 5 bases and the J segment 4 bases; nucleotides outside the gene matches: 9. There are 17 residues in the CDR3. CDR1 and CDR2 (germline): SSHAT, FNYEAQ (reference sequence). The CDR3 reads CASSRTSGLPGTGELFF. Here the CDR3 DNA reads TGTGCCAGCAGCCGGACTAGCGGGCTCCCGGGCACCGGGGAGCTGTTTTTT.

This clone was seen only a few times. The junction departs from germline at one end; a sequencing error may be responsible. This sequence joins TRBV30 and TRBJ2-1; unclear D gene. The CDR3 sequence is 14 residues long. The germline V gene has CDR1 GTSNPN and CDR2 SVGIG (reference sequence). The CDR3 nucleotides read TGTGCCTGGAGTGCAAACAGTGGGGATTCGAAGGGAATCTTC. Its protein is CAWSANSGDSKGIF. Looking up the rest from reference TRBV30 and TRBJ2-1 gives the full variable domain: SQTIHQWPATLVQPVGSPLSLECTVEGTSNPNLYWYRQAAGRGLQLLFYSVGIGQISSEVPQNLSASRPQDRQFILSSKKLLLSDSGFYLCAWSANSGDSKGIFGPGTRLTVL.

The chain has TRBV9 and TRBJ2-4; TRBD2 aligns across 9 bases. Germline V gene data show CDR1 as SGDLS and CDR2 as YYNGEE. V trimming: 0 bases; J trimming: 9 bases; junction bases outside the gene matches: 7. The CDR3 covers 15 residues. The CDR3: CASSVGSSGNSIQYF. CDR3 nucleotides: TGTGCCAGCAGCGTAGGCTCTAGCGGGAATAGCATTCAGTACTTC. Full variable domain (rest looked up from reference TRBV9 and TRBJ2-4): DSGVTQTPKHLITATGQRVTLRCSPRSGDLSVYWYQQSLDQGLQFLIQYYNGEERAKGNILERFSAQQFPDLHSELNLSSLELGDSALYFCASSVGSSGNSIQYFGAGTRLSVL.

V usage is TRBV5-5 and J usage is TRBJ2-1; D call uncertain. The CDR3 totals 13 residues. Deletions cut 0 bases from V and 8 bases from J, with 9 bases between. The germline V gene has CDR1 SGHKS and CDR2 YYEKEE (reference sequence). For the CDR3, the DNA is TGTGCCAGCAGCTTGGTCAAAGCCCATGAGCAGTTCTTC. It encodes CASSLVKAHEQFF.

This clone is a singleton in its sample. The rearrangement links TRBV13 to TRBJ2-1, with TRBD2 matching over 9 bases. The CDR3 extends over 16 amino acids. V was pared by 0 bases and J by 5 bases, with 5 bases of the junction left unmatched. The germline CDR1 and CDR2 sequences are PRHDT and FYEKMQ (reference sequence). The CDR3 is CASSLGFAGGHNEQFF. For the CDR3, the DNA is TGTGCCAGCAGCTTAGGCTTCGCGGGAGGGCACAATGAGCAGTTCTTC.

V gene TRBV27 combines with J gene TRBJ2-3, with TRBD2 matching 14 bases. V gave up 6 bases and J gave up 5 bases; unmatched junction bases: 10. This CDR3 region has 17 residues. Per the germline V gene, CDR1 is MNHEY and CDR2 is SMNVEV (reference sequence). The CDR3 sequence is CASSDRTSGGFLDTQYF. The CDR3 DNA follows: TGTGCCAGCAGCGACCGGACTAGCGGGGGGTTCTTAGATACGCAGTATTTT.

The table lists this clone with a few counts. This rearrangement joins TRBV7-8 to TRBJ1-5; D gene unclear. Per germline, CDR1 SGHVS and CDR2 FQNEAQ. There are 14 residues in the CDR3. V lost 1 base and J 5 bases, leaving 9 bases between the germline ends. The CDR3 region is CASSLETSYQPQHF. CDR3 in DNA: TGTGCCAGCAGCTTAGAGACGTCGTATCAGCCCCAGCATTTT.

The chain uses TRBV18 and TRBJ2-3; D is uncertain. Germline CDR1 reads KGHSH; CDR2 reads LQKENI. The V gene lost 3 bases and the J gene lost 0 bases, with 4 bases spanning the gap. CDR3 size: 13 residues. CDR3 amino acids: CASSPDSTDTQYF. CDR3 DNA: TGTGCCAGCTCACCTGACAGCACAGATACGCAGTATTTT.

In this sample, this clone turned up a few times. The genes are TRBV11-3 and TRBJ2-3; D is unresolved. The CDR3 loop spans 16 amino acids. V shed 0 bases and J shed 2 bases, with 12 bases lying between them. The V gene's germline CDR1 is SGHNT and CDR2 YENEEA. The CDR3 nucleotides read TGTGCCAGCAGCTTAGATCTCGGTGGATTCACAGATACGCAGTATTTT. It is translated as CASSLDLGGFTDTQYF.

V gene TRBV5-1 combines with J gene TRBJ1-2; 9 bases map to TRBD1. There are 16 residues in the CDR3. The germline V gene has CDR1 SGHRS and CDR2 YFSETQ. After removal of 4 bases from V and 6 bases from J, the junction contained 13 bases not matched to a gene. CDR3 residues: CASSLGQGYTLDGYTF. The CDR3, as DNA: TGCGCCAGCAGCCTGGGACAGGGATATACGCTCGATGGCTACACCTTC.

The rearrangement uses TRBV5-8 and TRBJ2-2; D might be TRBD1 (6 bases). The V end was cut by 1 base, the J end by 5 bases, with 12 bases between. CDR1 is SGHTS, CDR2 YDEGEE, per germline. The CDR3 spans 15 residues. CDR3 protein: CASSLIRGRTGELFF. DNA of the CDR3: TGTGCCAGCAGCTTGATCAGGGGTCGAACCGGGGAGCTGTTTTTT.